A single sample gave rise to the 25 T cell receptor beta chains below, sequenced in a study of blood T cell repertoires in COVID-19. This table comes from immunoSEQ multiplex PCR, and its TCRdb copy is limited to in-frame clones, with some not included. The sample has about 250,000 clones; roughly 86% are singletons. The sequenced material came from PBMCs or T cells enriched from blood (not recorded which). The source of these receptors is a woman aged 50 to 65 who had recovered from COVID-19.

This chain links TRBV29-1 with TRBJ1-2; D is possibly TRBD1 (5 bases). Germline V lookup: CDR1 SQVTM, CDR2 ANQGSEA. The V gene lost 2 bases and the J gene lost 7 bases, with 8 bases spanning the gap. The CDR3 spans 11 residues. DNA for the CDR3: TGCAGCGTTGAAACAGGAGTTGGCTACACCTTC. This sequence encodes CSVETGVGYTF.

This chain connects TRBV9 to TRBJ2-2; no clear D gene. This CDR3 comprises 13 residues. Germline loops: CDR1 SGDLS, CDR2 YYNGEE. The V and J ends lost 3 bases and 6 bases respectively, with 9 bases between them. CDR3 sequence: CASSASLAGELFF. CDR3 nucleotides: TGTGCCAGCAGCGCCAGTCTGGCCGGGGAGCTGTTTTTT.

In this sample, this clone turned up a few times. V usage is TRBV7-9 and J usage is TRBJ2-7; 12 nucleotides agree with TRBD2. The CDR3 is 14 amino acids. Germline assignment: CDR1 SEHNR and CDR2 FQNEAQ (reference sequence). V shed 6 bases and J 3 bases; nucleotides not matched to a gene: 3. CDR3 bases: TGTGCCAGCAGGCCGACTAGCGGGGGCTACGAGCAGTACTTC. This encodes CASRPTSGGYEQYF.

V usage is TRBV15 and J usage is TRBJ1-4; D is perhaps TRBD1 (5 bases). The CDR3 has 16 residues. V lost 0 bases and J lost 8, with 16 bases in between. CDR1 is LNHNV and CDR2 is YYDKDF in the germline V gene (reference sequence). The DNA for the CDR3 is TGTGCCACCAGCAGAGATATTTCCCAGGGTAAAGAAAAACTGTTTTTT. As protein: CATSRDISQGKEKLFF.

This chain connects TRBV3-1 (or the pseudogene TRBV3-2) to TRBJ1-1; D gene ambiguous. V dropped 4 bases and J dropped 5 bases, with 23 bases sitting between them. The CDR3 is 17 residues long. CDR1 is LGHDT, CDR2 YNNKEL, per germline (reference sequence). In nucleotides, the CDR3 is TGTGCCAGCAGCCCTCTGCCCGTCCTGAGCGGGGTAACTGAAGCTTTCTTT. Translation gives CASSPLPVLSGVTEAFF.

DNA for the CDR3: TGTGCCAGCCTGACTAGTCTCATCCTCGGGGAGCTGTTTTTT. Translating it yields CASLTSLILGELFF. The rearrangement joins TRBV6-4 to TRBJ2-2, with a possible D match to TRBD2 (6 bases). Germline V gene data show CDR1 as MRHNA and CDR2 as SNTAGT. The CDR3 totals 14 residues. Trimming pared 8 bases from V and 7 bases from J, leaving 17 bases between.

This clone showed up just a few times. The rearrangement joins TRBV27 to TRBJ1-1; 7 bases map to TRBD1. Germline loops: CDR1 MNHEY, CDR2 SMNVEV (reference sequence). This CDR3 spans 15 amino acids. The V gene end was trimmed by 8 bases and the J gene end by 6 bases; junction bases not matched to a gene: 15. The DNA of the CDR3 is TGTGCCAGCCGTAGACAGGGCCCCTTGTTCTCTGAAGCTTTCTTT. This codes for CASRRQGPLFSEAFF.

The chain has TRBV2 and TRBJ2-7; the match to TRBD1 covers 8 bases. The CDR3 consists of 15 residues. Losses at the gene ends were 8 bases for V and 3 bases for J; bases not matched to a gene: 12. Per germline, CDR1 SNHLY and CDR2 FYNNEI. CDR3 sequence reads: CASVARGPSGYEQYF. DNA for the CDR3: TGTGCCAGCGTCGCCAGGGGGCCTTCGGGCTACGAGCAGTACTTC. Full variable domain (remainder filled in from reference TRBV2 and TRBJ2-7): EPEVTQTPSHQVTQMGQEVILRCVPISNHLYFYWYRQILGQKVEFLVSFYNNEISEKSEIFDDQFSVERPDGSNFTLKIRSTKLEDSAMYFCASVARGPSGYEQYFGPGTRLTVT.

The J gene is TRBJ1-5, the V gene TRBV5-1; D might be TRBD1 (6 bases). Germline-derived CDR1 and CDR2 are SGHRS and YFSETQ. V was shortened by 0 bases and J by 2 bases, with 6 bases between the two germline ends. There are 14 residues in the CDR3. In DNA form, the CDR3 reads TGCGCCAGCAGCTTGGGGACAGGCAATCAGCCCCAGCATTTT. Encoded protein: CASSLGTGNQPQHF. The full variable domain, with the rest looked up from reference TRBV5-1 and TRBJ1-5, is KAGVTQTPRYLIKTRGQQVTLSCSPISGHRSVSWYQQTPGQGLQFLFEYFSETQRNKGNFPGRFSGRQFSNSRSEMNVSTLELGDSALYLCASSLGTGNQPQHFGDGTRLSIL.

The chain uses TRBV27 and TRBJ1-6; 10 bases fit TRBD1. CDR3 length equals 15 residues. After removal of 4 bases from V and 7 bases from J, the junction contained 4 bases not matched to a gene. Per the germline V gene, CDR1 is MNHEY and CDR2 is SMNVEV (reference sequence). The DNA of the CDR3 is TGTGCCAGCAGTTACGGACAGGGGGGGAATTCACCCCTCCACTTT. This encodes CASSYGQGGNSPLHF.

The rearrangement links TRBV12-3 or TRBV12-4 to TRBJ2-7; 8 bases line up with TRBD2. The CDR3 covers 13 residues. V trimming: 6 bases; J trimming: 5 bases; junction bases outside the gene matches: 6. For the CDR3, the DNA is TGTGCCAGCAGACTAGGACTAGCCCACGAGCAGTACTTC. Amino acid sequence: CASRLGLAHEQYF.

The CDR3 here is CASSDILTGGRAASYEQYF. The DNA for the CDR3 is TGTGCCAGCAGTGACATCCTCACGGGCGGGAGGGCCGCCTCCTACGAGCAGTACTTC. V usage is TRBV6-1 and J usage is TRBJ2-7, with 9 bases fitting TRBD2. CDR3 size: 19 residues. Per germline, CDR1 MNHNS and CDR2 SASEGT. The junction had 15 bases not matched to a gene; V was cut back by 3 bases and J by 0 bases.

The table lists this clone with a count of one. V usage is TRBV6-5 and J usage is TRBJ1-5, with 8 bases matching TRBD1. The V segment lost 9 bases and the J segment 5 bases; nucleotides outside the gene matches: 6. The germline V gene has CDR1 MNHEY and CDR2 SVGAGI. The CDR3 spans 13 residues. In DNA, the CDR3 is TGTGCCAGTGGACAGGGTCGGGATCAGCCCCAGCATTTT. Translation gives CASGQGRDQPQHF.

The V gene is TRBV25-1, the J gene TRBJ1-4; 7 nucleotides line up with TRBD1. Unmatched junction bases numbered 7, after V lost 7 bases and J lost 8 bases. This CDR3 spans 13 amino acids. Germline CDR1 MGHDK, CDR2 SYGVNS. CDR3 loop: CASKRQGREKLFF. CDR3 nucleotides: TGTGCCAGCAAAAGACAGGGACGGGAAAAACTGTTTTTT.

Only one count was recorded for this clone. V gene TRBV30 combines with J gene TRBJ2-7, with TRBD2 identical over 11 bases. Looked up from germline, CDR1 is GTSNPN and CDR2 is SVGIG (reference sequence). Germline trimming cut 3 bases from V and 0 bases from J; bases unmatched to any gene: 10. There are 17 residues in the CDR3. CDR3 amino acids: CAWRATPGLAVSYEQYF. CDR3 bases: TGTGCCTGGAGGGCTACCCCGGGACTAGCGGTCTCCTACGAGCAGTACTTC.

The chain recombines TRBV6-5 with TRBJ1-1, with TRBD1 matching 10 bases. CDR3 size: 15 residues. CDR1 and CDR2 from the germline V gene are MNHEY and SVGAGI. Germline trimming cut 2 bases from V and 4 bases from J; bases unmatched to any gene: 4. CDR3 region: CASSYGTGVGTEAFF. The CDR3 nucleotides read TGTGCCAGCAGTTACGGGACAGGGGTCGGCACTGAAGCTTTCTTT.

This chain joins TRBV14 and TRBJ1-1; maybe TRBD1 (6 bases). This CDR3 has 14 residues. The V end was cut by 1 base, the J end by 11 bases, with 17 bases between. CDR1 SGHDN and CDR2 FVKESK come from the germline V gene. In DNA form, the CDR3 reads TGTGCCAGCAGCCAAGTCCCCAGGGGCCAGTGGGCTTTCTTT. Translation gives CASSQVPRGQWAFF. The full variable domain, with the rest looked up from reference TRBV14 and TRBJ1-1, is EAGVTQFPSHSVIEKGQTVTLRCDPISGHDNLYWYRRVMGKEIKFLLHFVKESKQDESGMPNNRFLAERTGGTYSTLKVQPAELEDSGVYFCASSQVPRGQWAFFGQGTRLTVV.

The chain is built from TRBV7-8 and TRBJ1-1; D call uncertain. The CDR3 runs 14 residues. Germline V lookup: CDR1 SGHVS, CDR2 FQNEAQ. The V end lost 5 bases, the J end lost 1 base, and 11 bases lay between the germline ends. CDR3 coding DNA: TGTGCCAGCAGCAAGTCGCCCGGGAACACTGAAGCTTTCTTT. Protein sequence: CASSKSPGNTEAFF.

The V call is TRBV4-2, the J call TRBJ2-3; D gene ambiguous. Germline V CDR1 and CDR2: LGHNA, YNFKEQ. V was shortened by 3 bases and J by 4 bases, with 11 bases between the two germline ends. The CDR3 has 14 amino acids. The chain's CDR3 is CASSQSSEADTQYF. The CDR3 coding sequence is TGTGCCAGCAGCCAGTCTAGTGAAGCAGATACGCAGTATTTT.

The V call is TRBV27, the J call TRBJ2-7; the match to TRBD2 covers 10 bases. The CDR3 contains 14 residues. Unmatched junction bases numbered 7, after V lost 5 bases and J lost 6 bases. Germline values: CDR1 MNHEY, CDR2 SMNVEV (reference sequence). The CDR3 DNA sequence: TGTGCCAGCAGTGTATGGGGACTAGCGATCGAGCAGTACTTC. Encoded protein: CASSVWGLAIEQYF.

V and J are TRBV9 and TRBJ2-1; 9 bases agree with TRBD1. Germline V gives CDR1 SGDLS, CDR2 YYNGEE. V was pared by 3 bases and J by 6 bases, with 19 bases of the junction left unmatched. CDR3 length: 19 amino acids. In DNA form, the CDR3 reads TGTGCCAGCAGCGCAACAATTACAGGGGGCGGTCTAGGGCCCAATGAGCAGTTCTTC. This codes for CASSATITGGGLGPNEQFF.

The V gene is TRBV5-6, the J gene TRBJ2-3; 12 bases match TRBD2. The V and J ends lost 0 bases and 3 bases, in that order; junction bases with no gene match: 2. The length of the CDR3 is 16 residues. The germline V gene has CDR1 SGHDT and CDR2 YYEEEE. The CDR3 DNA reads TGTGCCAGCAGCTTGGAACTAGCGGGAGGAACAGATACGCAGTATTTT. Protein product: CASSLELAGGTDTQYF.

The chain has TRBV7-2 and TRBJ1-5, with D unclear. Per the germline V gene, CDR1 is SGHTA and CDR2 is FQGNSA. V was clipped by 5 bases and J by 5 bases, with 16 bases between them. CDR3 length: 15 amino acids. CDR3 residues: CASSPRGYRDQPQHF. CDR3 sequence (DNA): TGTGCCAGCAGCCCTCGAGGGTACAGAGATCAGCCCCAGCATTTT.

The rearrangement uses TRBV4-1 and TRBJ1-1; D unresolved. The germline gives CDR1 MGHRA, CDR2 YSYEKL. Trimming shortened V by 4 bases and J by 1 base, and 10 bases separated the two germline ends. The CDR3 is 14 residues long. The chain's CDR3 is CASSLRVSNTEAFF. CDR3 DNA sequence: TGCGCCAGCAGCCTCCGGGTCTCGAACACTGAAGCTTTCTTT.

The chain employs TRBV11-2 and TRBJ2-7; 9 positions match TRBD2. With V trimmed by 1 base and J by 3 bases, 4 bases remained unmatched. This CDR3 has 15 amino acids. Germline V gives CDR1 SGHAT, CDR2 FQNNGV. CDR3 in DNA: TGTGCCAGCAGCTTAGGGTTTAGCGGGAGCTACGAGCAGTACTTC. Protein product: CASSLGFSGSYEQYF.